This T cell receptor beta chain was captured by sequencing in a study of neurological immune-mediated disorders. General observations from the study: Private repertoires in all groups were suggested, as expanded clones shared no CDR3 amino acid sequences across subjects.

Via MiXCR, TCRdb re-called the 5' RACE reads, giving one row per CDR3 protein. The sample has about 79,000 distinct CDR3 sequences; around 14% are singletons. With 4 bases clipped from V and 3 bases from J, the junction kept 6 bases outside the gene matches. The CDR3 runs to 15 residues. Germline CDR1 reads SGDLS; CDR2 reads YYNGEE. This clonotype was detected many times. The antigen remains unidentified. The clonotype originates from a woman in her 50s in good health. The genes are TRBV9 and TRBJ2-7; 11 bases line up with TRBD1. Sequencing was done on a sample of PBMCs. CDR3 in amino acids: CASSRTGGSNYEQYF. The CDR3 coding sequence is TGTGCCAGCAGCCGGACAGGGGGCAGTAACTACGAGCAGTACTTC.